This paragraph covers one T cell receptor beta chain sequence. What it recognizes is unknown. The record originates from a study of beta chain features in type 1 diabetes. Study-level background: The patients were much like the healthy donors in age, gender and cell yields.

The investigators reverse transcribed all of the isolated RNA, so they sequenced expressed TCRB transcripts. The method was immunoSEQ multiplex PCR; TCRdb's version includes in-frame clones alone and lacks a portion of them. The sample yields roughly 160,000 clones, about 7.8% seen once. Sorting produced populations that all topped 98% purity. Germline V lookup: CDR1 SNHLY, CDR2 FYNNEI. The J segment lost 1 base and the V segment lost 9 bases, leaving 6 bases of the junction unmatched. This CDR3 comprises 15 residues. Notes on the study in general: PCR may have favored shorter templates equally in patients and controls. Moderately but significantly shorter TCRB CDR3s were found in Type 1 diabetes patients in all four CD4+ subsets.

The TCR comes from a woman between 40 and 50 years old with type 1 diabetes. The sequenced material came from central memory CD4+ T cells from blood. The chain joins TRBV2 to TRBJ1-3; 10 bases fit TRBD1. The CDR3 reads CASETGGRSGNTIYF. In nucleotides, the CDR3 is TGTGCCAGTGAGACAGGGGGCAGGTCTGGAAACACCATATATTTT.